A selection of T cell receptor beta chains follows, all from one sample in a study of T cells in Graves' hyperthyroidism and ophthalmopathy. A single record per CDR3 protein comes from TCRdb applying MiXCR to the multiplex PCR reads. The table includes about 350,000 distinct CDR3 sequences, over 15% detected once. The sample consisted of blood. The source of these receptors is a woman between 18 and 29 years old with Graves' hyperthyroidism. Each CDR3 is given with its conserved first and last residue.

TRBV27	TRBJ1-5	CASSLIINQPQHF
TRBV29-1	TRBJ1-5	CSGGQGAGQPQHF
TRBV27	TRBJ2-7	CASSLSLGTTEQYF
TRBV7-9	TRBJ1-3	CASSFLSAGSGNTIYF
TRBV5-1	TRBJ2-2	CASSSGQSNTGELFF
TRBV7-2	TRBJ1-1	CASSLEFQGWAFF
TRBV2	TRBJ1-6	CASSRQGENSPLHF
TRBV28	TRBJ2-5	CASRGRGLAGGPGETQYF
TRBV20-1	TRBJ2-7	CSARSRDLNTYEQYF
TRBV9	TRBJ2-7	CASSVGISYEQYF
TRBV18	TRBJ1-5	CASSPQGSNQPQHF
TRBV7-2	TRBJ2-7	CASSPGGGAVHEQYF
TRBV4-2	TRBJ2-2	CASSQDLVGQPGELFF
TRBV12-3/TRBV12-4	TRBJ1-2	CASSFRINYGYTF
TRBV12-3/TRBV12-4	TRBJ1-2	CASSDGVYYGYTF
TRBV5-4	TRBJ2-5	CASSPATGGGPQETQYF
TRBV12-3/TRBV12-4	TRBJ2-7	CASSFREGTAGPYEQYF
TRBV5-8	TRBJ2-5	CASSPPRRGQGGETQYF
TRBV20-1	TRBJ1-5	CSASQGNQPQHF
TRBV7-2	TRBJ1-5	CASSLKTDNQPQHF
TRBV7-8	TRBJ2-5	CASSLIIAGAQETQYF
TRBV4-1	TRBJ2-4	CASSHIWEAKNIQYF
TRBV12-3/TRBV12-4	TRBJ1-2	CASSPRQAPTGYGYTF
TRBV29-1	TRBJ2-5	CSVDSGFQGAMETQYF
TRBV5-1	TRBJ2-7	CASSLLVGAASYEQYF
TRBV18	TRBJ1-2	CASSPSGMGGYTF
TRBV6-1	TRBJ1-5	CASVDRGLQPQHF
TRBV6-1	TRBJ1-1	CATRRDRGMNTEAFF
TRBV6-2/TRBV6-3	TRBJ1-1	CASSTGTGPFSRSEPEAFF
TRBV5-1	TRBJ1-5	CASSLEHGRNQPQHF
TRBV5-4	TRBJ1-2	CASSPGGEIYGYTF
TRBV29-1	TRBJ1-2	CSAYGQGSYTF
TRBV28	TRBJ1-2	CASSLQGRGGYTF
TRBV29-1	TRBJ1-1	CSTPLGGETVNTEAFF
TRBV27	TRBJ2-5	CASSLLGTSTETQYF
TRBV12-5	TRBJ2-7	CASGPNRDSYEQYF
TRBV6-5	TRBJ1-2	CASSYAGLRHGYTF
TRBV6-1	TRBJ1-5	CASSGESVGGDQPQHF
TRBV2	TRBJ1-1	CASSERLSEAFF
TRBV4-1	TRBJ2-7	CASSPPGAGGSYEQYF
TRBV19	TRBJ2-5	CASSSPSGTYQETQYF
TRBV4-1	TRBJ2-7	CASSQEDLQGPEQYF
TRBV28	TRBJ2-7	CASSPDGYSSYEQYF